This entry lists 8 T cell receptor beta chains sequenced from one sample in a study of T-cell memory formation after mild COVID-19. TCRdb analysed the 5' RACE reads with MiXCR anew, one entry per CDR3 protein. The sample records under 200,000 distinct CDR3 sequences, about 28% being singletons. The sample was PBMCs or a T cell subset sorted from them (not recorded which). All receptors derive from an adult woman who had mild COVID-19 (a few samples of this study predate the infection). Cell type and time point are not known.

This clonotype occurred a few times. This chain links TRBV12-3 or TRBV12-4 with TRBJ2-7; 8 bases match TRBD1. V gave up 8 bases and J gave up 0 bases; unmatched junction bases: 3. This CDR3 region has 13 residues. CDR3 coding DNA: TGTGCCAGCCTACAGGGGGACTCCTACGAGCAGTACTTC. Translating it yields CASLQGDSYEQYF.

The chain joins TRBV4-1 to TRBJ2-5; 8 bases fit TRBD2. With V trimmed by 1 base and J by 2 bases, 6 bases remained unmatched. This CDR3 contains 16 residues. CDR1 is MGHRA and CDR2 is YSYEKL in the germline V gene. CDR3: CASSQVLAGAQETQYF. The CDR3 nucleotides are TGCGCCAGCAGCCAAGTGCTAGCGGGCGCACAAGAGACCCAGTACTTC.

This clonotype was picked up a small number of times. The CDR3 spells CAISESILGAENYDGYTF. CDR3 bases: TGTGCCATCAGTGAGTCGATACTAGGTGCGGAGAACTATGATGGCTACACCTTC. The chain uses TRBV10-3 and TRBJ1-2; D call uncertain. CDR3 length equals 18 residues. With 0 bases removed from V and 6 bases from J, the gap between germline ends came to 23 bases. CDR1 is ENHRY, CDR2 SYGVKD, per germline.

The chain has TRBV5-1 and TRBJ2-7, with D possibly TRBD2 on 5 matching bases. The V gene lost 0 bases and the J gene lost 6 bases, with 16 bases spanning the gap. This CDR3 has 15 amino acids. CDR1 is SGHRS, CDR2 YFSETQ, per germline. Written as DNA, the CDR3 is TGCGCCAGCAGCTTGGCCGGAGAGTTAGGAGGCGAGCAGTACTTC. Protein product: CASSLAGELGGEQYF.

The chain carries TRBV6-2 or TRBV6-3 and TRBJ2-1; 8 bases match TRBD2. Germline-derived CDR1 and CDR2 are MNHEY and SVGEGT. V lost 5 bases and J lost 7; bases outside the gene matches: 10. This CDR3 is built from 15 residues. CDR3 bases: TGTGCCAGCAGTACCCCCAGCGGGAGCACGAATGAGCAGTTCTTC. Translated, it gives CASSTPSGSTNEQFF.

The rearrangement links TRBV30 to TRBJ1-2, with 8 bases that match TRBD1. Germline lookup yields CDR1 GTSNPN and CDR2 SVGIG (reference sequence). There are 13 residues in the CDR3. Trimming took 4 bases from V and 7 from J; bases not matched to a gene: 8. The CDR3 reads CAWTLSGGSGYTF. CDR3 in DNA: TGTGCCTGGACCCTATCAGGGGGCTCTGGCTACACCTTC. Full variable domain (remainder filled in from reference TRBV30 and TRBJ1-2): SQTIHQWPATLVQPVGSPLSLECTVEGTSNPNLYWYRQAAGRGLQLLFYSVGIGQISSEVPQNLSASRPQDRQFILSSKKLLLSDSGFYLCAWTLSGGSGYTFGSGTRLTVV.

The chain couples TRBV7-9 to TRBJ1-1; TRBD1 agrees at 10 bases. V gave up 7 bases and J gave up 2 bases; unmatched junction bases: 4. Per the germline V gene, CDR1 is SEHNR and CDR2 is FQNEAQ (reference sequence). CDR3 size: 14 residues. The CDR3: CASIRTGGNTEAFF. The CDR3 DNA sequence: TGTGCCAGCATCAGGACAGGGGGAAACACTGAAGCTTTCTTT.

CDR3 loop: CASSDGTTSSTDTQYF. The CDR3 nucleotides are TGTGCCAGCAGTGACGGGACGACTTCTAGCACAGATACGCAGTATTTT. This sequence joins TRBV12-3 or TRBV12-4 and TRBJ2-3; D is tentatively TRBD1 or TRBD2 (5 bases each). The CDR3 is 16 amino acids. V was pared by 5 bases and J by 0 bases, with 15 bases between.